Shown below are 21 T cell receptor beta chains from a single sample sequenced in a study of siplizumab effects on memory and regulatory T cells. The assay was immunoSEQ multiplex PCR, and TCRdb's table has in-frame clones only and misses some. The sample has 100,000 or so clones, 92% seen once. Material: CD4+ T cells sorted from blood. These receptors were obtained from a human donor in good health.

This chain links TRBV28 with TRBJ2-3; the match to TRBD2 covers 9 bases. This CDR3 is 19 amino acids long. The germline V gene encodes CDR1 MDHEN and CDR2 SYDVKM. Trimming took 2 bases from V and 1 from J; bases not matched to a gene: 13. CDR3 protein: CASSLSKWAGGIGTDTQYF. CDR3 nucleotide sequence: TGTGCCAGCAGTTTAAGCAAATGGGCGGGAGGGATTGGCACAGATACGCAGTATTTT.

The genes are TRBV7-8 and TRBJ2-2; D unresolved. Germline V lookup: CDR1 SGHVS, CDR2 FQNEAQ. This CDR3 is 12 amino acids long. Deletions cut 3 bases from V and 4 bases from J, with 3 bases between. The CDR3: CASSFSTGELFF. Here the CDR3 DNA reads TGTGCCAGCAGCTTTTCCACCGGGGAGCTGTTTTTT. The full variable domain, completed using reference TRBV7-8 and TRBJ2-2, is GAGVSQSPRYKVAKRGQDVALRCDPISGHVSLFWYQQALGQGPEFLTYFQNEAQLDKSGLPSDRFFAERPEGSVSTLKIQRTQQEDSAVYLCASSFSTGELFFGEGSRLTVL.

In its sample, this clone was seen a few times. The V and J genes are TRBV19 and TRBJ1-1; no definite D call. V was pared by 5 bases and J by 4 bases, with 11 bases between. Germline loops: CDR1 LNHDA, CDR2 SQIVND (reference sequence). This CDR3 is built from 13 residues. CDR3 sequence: CASSVEGVTEAFF. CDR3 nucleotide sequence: TGTGCCAGTAGTGTCGAAGGCGTCACTGAAGCTTTCTTT.

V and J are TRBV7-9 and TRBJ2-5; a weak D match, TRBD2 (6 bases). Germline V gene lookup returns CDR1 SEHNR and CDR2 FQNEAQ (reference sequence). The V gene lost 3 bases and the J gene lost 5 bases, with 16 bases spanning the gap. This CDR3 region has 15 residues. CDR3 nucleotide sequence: TGTGCCAGCAGCTTTGTGATGCTAGCGAATGAGACCCAGTACTTC. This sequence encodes CASSFVMLANETQYF.

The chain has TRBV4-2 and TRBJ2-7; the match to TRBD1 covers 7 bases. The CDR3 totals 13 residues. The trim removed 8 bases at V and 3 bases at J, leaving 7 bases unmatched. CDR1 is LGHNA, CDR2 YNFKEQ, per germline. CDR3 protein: CASGRDSFYEQYF. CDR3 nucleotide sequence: TGTGCCAGCGGTCGGGACAGCTTCTACGAGCAGTACTTC.

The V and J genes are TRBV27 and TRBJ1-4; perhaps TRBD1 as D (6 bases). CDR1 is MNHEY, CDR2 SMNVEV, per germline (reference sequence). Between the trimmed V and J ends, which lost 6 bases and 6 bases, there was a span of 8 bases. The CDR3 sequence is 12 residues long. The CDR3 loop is CASRDSYEKLFF. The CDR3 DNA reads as TGTGCCAGCAGGGACAGCTATGAAAAACTGTTTTTT.

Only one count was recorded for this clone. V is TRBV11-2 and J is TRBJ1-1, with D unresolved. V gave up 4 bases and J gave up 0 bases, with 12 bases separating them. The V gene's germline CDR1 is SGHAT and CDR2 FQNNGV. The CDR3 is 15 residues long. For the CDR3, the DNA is TGTGCCAGCAGCTCTTCAGGTCGGATGAACACTGAAGCTTTCTTT. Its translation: CASSSSGRMNTEAFF.

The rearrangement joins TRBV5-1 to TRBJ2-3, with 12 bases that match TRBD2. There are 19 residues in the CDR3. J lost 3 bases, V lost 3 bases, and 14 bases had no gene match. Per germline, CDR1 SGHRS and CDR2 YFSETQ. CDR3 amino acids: CASSSFAWTSGTGTDTQYF. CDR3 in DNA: TGCGCCAGCAGCTCCTTTGCGTGGACTAGCGGGACGGGTACAGATACGCAGTATTTT. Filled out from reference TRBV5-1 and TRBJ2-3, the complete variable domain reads KAGVTQTPRYLIKTRGQQVTLSCSPISGHRSVSWYQQTPGQGLQFLFEYFSETQRNKGNFPGRFSGRQFSNSRSEMNVSTLELGDSALYLCASSSFAWTSGTGTDTQYFGPGTRLTVL.

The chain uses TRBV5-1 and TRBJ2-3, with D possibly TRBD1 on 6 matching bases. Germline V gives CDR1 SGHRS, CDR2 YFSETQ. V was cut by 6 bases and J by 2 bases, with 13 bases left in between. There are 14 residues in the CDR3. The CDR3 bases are TGCGCCAGCACATATGGGACAAACACAGATACGCAGTATTTT. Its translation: CASTYGTNTDTQYF.

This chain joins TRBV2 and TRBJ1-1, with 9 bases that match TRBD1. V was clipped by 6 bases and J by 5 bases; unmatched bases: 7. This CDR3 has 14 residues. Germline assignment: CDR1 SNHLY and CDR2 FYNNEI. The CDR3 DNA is TGTGCCAGCAGGAGGGACAGGGTAGGAACTGAAGCTTTCTTT. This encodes CASRRDRVGTEAFF.

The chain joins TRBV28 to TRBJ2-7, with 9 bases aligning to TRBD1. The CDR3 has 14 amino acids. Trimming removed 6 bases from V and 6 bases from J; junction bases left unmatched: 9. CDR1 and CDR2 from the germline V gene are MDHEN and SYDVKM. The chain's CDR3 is CASRGWDRVTEQYF. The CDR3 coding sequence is TGTGCCAGCAGGGGATGGGACAGGGTTACCGAGCAGTACTTC. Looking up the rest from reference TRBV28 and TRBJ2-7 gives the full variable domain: DVKVTQSSRYLVKRTGEKVFLECVQDMDHENMFWYRQDPGLGLRLIYFSYDVKMKEKGDIPEGYSVSREKKERFSLILESASTNQTSMYLCASRGWDRVTEQYFGPGTRLTVT.

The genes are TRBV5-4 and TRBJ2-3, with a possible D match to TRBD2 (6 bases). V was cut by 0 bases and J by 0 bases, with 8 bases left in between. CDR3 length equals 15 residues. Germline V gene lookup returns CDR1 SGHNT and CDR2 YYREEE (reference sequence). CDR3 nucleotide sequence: TGTGCCAGCAGCTTGGGCGGGACTAGCACAGATACGCAGTATTTT. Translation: CASSLGGTSTDTQYF.

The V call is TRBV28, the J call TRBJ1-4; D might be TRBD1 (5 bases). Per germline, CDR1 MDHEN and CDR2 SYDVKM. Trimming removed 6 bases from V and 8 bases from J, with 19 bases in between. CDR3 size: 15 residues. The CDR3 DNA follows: TGTGCCAGCAGGCGGGACGGACTCCCGGGGGAAAAACTGTTTTTT. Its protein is CASRRDGLPGEKLFF.

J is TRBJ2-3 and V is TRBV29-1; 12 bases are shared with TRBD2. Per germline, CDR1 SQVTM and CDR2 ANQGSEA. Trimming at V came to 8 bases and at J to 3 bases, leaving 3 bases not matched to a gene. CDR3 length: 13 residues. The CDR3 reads CSFLAGGTDTQYF. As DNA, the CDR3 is TGCAGCTTTCTAGCGGGAGGGACAGATACGCAGTATTTT.

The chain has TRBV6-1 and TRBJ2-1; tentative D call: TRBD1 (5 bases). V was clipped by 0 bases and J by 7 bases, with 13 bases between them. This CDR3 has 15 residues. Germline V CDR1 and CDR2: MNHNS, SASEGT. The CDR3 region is CASSEARFRGNEQFF. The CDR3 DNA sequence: TGTGCCAGCAGTGAAGCCAGGTTTAGGGGTAATGAGCAGTTCTTC.

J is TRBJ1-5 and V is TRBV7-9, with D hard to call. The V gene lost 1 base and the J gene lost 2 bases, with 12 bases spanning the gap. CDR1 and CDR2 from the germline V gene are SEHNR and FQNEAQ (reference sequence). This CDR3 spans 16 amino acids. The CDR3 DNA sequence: TGTGCCAGCAGCTTAGTCTCCGGCAGAGGCAATCAGCCCCAGCATTTT. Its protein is CASSLVSGRGNQPQHF.

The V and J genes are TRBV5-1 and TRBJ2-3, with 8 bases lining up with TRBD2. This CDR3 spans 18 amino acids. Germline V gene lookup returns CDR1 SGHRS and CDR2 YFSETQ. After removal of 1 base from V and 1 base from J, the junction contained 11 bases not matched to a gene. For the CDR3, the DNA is TGCGCCAGCAGCTTGTGGGGGGCGGCGGGAGGCGGCACAGATACGCAGTATTTT. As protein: CASSLWGAAGGGTDTQYF. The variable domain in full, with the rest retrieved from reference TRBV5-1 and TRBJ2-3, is KAGVTQTPRYLIKTRGQQVTLSCSPISGHRSVSWYQQTPGQGLQFLFEYFSETQRNKGNFPGRFSGRQFSNSRSEMNVSTLELGDSALYLCASSLWGAAGGGTDTQYFGPGTRLTVL.

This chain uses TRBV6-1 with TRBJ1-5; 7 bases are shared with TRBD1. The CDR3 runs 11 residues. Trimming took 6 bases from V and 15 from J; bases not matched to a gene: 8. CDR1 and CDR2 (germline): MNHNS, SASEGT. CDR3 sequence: CASSRDRSRHF. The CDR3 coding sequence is TGTGCCAGCAGCCGGGACAGATCTAGGCATTTT.

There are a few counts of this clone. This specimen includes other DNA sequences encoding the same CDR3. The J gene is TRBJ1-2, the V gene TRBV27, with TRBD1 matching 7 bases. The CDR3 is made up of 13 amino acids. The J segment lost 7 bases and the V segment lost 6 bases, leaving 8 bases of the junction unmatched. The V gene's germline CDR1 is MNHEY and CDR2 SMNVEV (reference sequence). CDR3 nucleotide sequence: TGTGCCAGCAGCAGACAGGGTGTTGGTGGCTACACCTTC. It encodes CASSRQGVGGYTF.

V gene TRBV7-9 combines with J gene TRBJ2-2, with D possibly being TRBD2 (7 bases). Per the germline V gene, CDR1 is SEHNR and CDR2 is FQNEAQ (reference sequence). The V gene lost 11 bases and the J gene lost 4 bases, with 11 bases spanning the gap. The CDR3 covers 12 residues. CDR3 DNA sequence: TGTGCCCCTGGGGGGGCCACCGGGGAGCTGTTTTTT. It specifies CAPGGATGELFF.

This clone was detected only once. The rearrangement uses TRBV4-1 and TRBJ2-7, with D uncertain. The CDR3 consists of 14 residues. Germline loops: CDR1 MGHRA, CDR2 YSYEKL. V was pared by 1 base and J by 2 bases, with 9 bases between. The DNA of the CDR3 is TGCGCCAGCAGCCAAGTTACAAGTACCTACGAGCAGTACTTC. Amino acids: CASSQVTSTYEQYF.